The 18 T cell receptor beta chains below come from one sample, sequenced in a study of T cell responses to AZD1222 COVID-19 vaccine. Only in-frame clones appear in the TCRdb table, and some are missing; sequencing was by immunoSEQ multiplex PCR. The data contain 100,000 to 150,000 clones, 90% of them seen just once; the ten biggest clones take up around 7%. The sequences come from peripheral blood, collected on day 0 of AZD1222 vaccination. These TCRs come from an adult in good health.

The gene calls are TRBV6-5 and TRBJ2-1; a possible D gene is TRBD1 (6 bases). The V end lost 5 bases, the J end lost 2 bases, and 10 bases lay between the germline ends. This CDR3 region has 14 residues. Germline V lookup: CDR1 MNHEY, CDR2 SVGAGI. The CDR3 DNA reads TGTGCCAGCAGTCGTACAGGGACCTACAATGAGCAGTTCTTC. Translated, it gives CASSRTGTYNEQFF.

V and J are TRBV18 and TRBJ2-1, with D possibly being TRBD1 (6 bases). V lost 6 bases and J lost 8, with 20 bases in between. The V gene's germline CDR1 is KGHSH and CDR2 LQKENI. The CDR3 spans 15 residues. CDR3 in DNA: TGTGCCAGCTCTCGGACAGCGTCCTCGGTCGATGAGCAGTTCTTC. Residues: CASSRTASSVDEQFF.

The chain links TRBV2 to TRBJ2-3; 9 bases are shared with TRBD2. The CDR3 length is 15 residues. Trimming took 10 bases from V and 0 from J; bases not matched to a gene: 8. The germline gives CDR1 SNHLY, CDR2 FYNNEI. This CDR3 is CANKRTSASTDTQYF. The CDR3, as DNA: TGTGCCAACAAAAGGACTAGCGCGAGCACAGATACGCAGTATTTT.

V and J are TRBV30 and TRBJ1-3; possible D gene TRBD1, 6 bases. V lost 0 bases and J 0 bases, leaving 12 bases between the germline ends. The CDR3 extends over 16 amino acids. Germline CDR1 reads GTSNPN; CDR2 reads SVGIG (reference sequence). The CDR3 protein is CAWSVPGAFSGNTIYF. CDR3 bases: TGTGCCTGGAGTGTACCAGGGGCCTTCTCTGGAAACACCATATATTTT.

The chain uses TRBV5-1 and TRBJ1-5; a possible D gene is TRBD1 (5 bases). Germline CDR1 and CDR2: SGHRS and YFSETQ. The CDR3 is 14 residues long. Between the trimmed V and J ends, which lost 4 bases and 0 bases, there was a span of 8 bases. The CDR3 nucleotides are TGCGCCAGCAGCCCGGACACTAGCAATCAGCCCCAGCATTTT. Amino acid sequence: CASSPDTSNQPQHF. Looking up the rest from reference TRBV5-1 and TRBJ1-5 gives the full variable domain: KAGVTQTPRYLIKTRGQQVTLSCSPISGHRSVSWYQQTPGQGLQFLFEYFSETQRNKGNFPGRFSGRQFSNSRSEMNVSTLELGDSALYLCASSPDTSNQPQHFGDGTRLSIL.

This chain uses TRBV27 with TRBJ2-1; no definite D call. Between the trimmed V and J ends, which lost 5 bases and 5 bases, there was a span of 13 bases. CDR3 size: 14 residues. The germline V gene encodes CDR1 MNHEY and CDR2 SMNVEV (reference sequence). CDR3 residues: CASSPWQRDNEQFF. CDR3 nucleotide sequence: TGTGCCAGCAGTCCCTGGCAGAGAGACAATGAGCAGTTCTTC.

The chain uses TRBV29-1 and TRBJ2-3, with D perhaps assigned TRBD1 or TRBD2 (5 bases each). Per the germline V gene, CDR1 is SQVTM and CDR2 is ANQGSEA. With 7 bases removed from V and 1 base from J, the gap between germline ends came to 15 bases. This CDR3 comprises 14 residues. CDR3 sequence (DNA): TGCAGCGCGAGAGGGACCCCCCGCACAGATACGCAGTATTTT. Residues: CSARGTPRTDTQYF.

This chain connects TRBV3-1 (or the pseudogene TRBV3-2) to TRBJ2-1; no clear D gene. The germline V gene encodes CDR1 LGHDT and CDR2 YNNKEL (reference sequence). Trimming shortened V by 4 bases and J by 13 bases, and 14 bases separated the two germline ends. CDR3 length: 12 amino acids. The CDR3 DNA is TGTGCCAGCAGCCCCGATCCGGATTTTCAGTTCTTC. Translated: CASSPDPDFQFF.

The chain joins TRBV5-4 to TRBJ2-4, with no clear D. Trimming cost V 0 bases and J 3 bases, with 7 bases left between them. The CDR3 length is 14 residues. Germline V gene lookup returns CDR1 SGHNT and CDR2 YYREEE (reference sequence). The CDR3 DNA is TGTGCCAGCAGCTTGGCTATGGGCAAAAACATTCAGTACTTC. This gives the protein CASSLAMGKNIQYF.

The chain has TRBV28 and TRBJ1-5, with 8 nucleotides matching TRBD1. This CDR3 has 16 residues. V was clipped by 2 bases and J by 5 bases; unmatched bases: 8. From germline, CDR1 is MDHEN and CDR2 SYDVKM. CDR3 in amino acids: CASSLGQGEGHQPQHF. CDR3 coding DNA: TGTGCCAGCAGTTTAGGACAGGGAGAGGGGCATCAGCCCCAGCATTTT. Full variable domain (remainder filled in from reference TRBV28 and TRBJ1-5): DVKVTQSSRYLVKRTGEKVFLECVQDMDHENMFWYRQDPGLGLRLIYFSYDVKMKEKGDIPEGYSVSREKKERFSLILESASTNQTSMYLCASSLGQGEGHQPQHFGDGTRLSIL.

J is TRBJ1-3 and V is TRBV11-2; TRBD1 is a possible D gene (6 bases). The ends were cut back, 6 bases at V and 1 base at J, with 16 bases in the middle. This CDR3 is 16 amino acids long. The germline V gene has CDR1 SGHAT and CDR2 FQNNGV. CDR3 DNA sequence: TGTGCCAGCAGACGACAGGACCGGTGGTCTGGAAACACCATATATTTT. This codes for CASRRQDRWSGNTIYF.

The chain links TRBV6-5 to TRBJ1-1; a possible D gene is TRBD1 (5 bases). The CDR3 loop spans 11 amino acids. Per the germline V gene, CDR1 is MNHEY and CDR2 is SVGAGI. CDR3 coding DNA: TGTGTCGCGACAGCGAACACTGAAGCTTTCTTT. It translates to CVATANTEAFF.

Regarding this clone: The same CDR3 is also encoded by other DNA sequences in this sample. This chain uses TRBV19 with TRBJ1-1, with 8 bases aligning to TRBD1. Germline V CDR1 and CDR2: LNHDA, SQIVND (reference sequence). The CDR3 spans 14 residues. V shed 7 bases and J 0 bases; nucleotides not matched to a gene: 4. The CDR3 protein is CASKAGGMNTEAFF. Here the CDR3 DNA reads TGTGCCAGTAAGGCAGGGGGCATGAACACTGAAGCTTTCTTT.

The V call is TRBV7-3, the J call TRBJ2-3; 7 bases map to TRBD2. The CDR3 has 13 amino acids. In germline, CDR1 is SGHTA, CDR2 FQGTGA. Trimming removed 1 base from V and 6 bases from J; junction bases left unmatched: 1. Here the CDR3 DNA reads TGTGCCAGCAGCTTAAGGGAGGGGGATACGCAGTATTTT. Translation: CASSLREGDTQYF.

The chain has TRBV6-5 and TRBJ1-2; tentatively, D is TRBD1 (5 bases). The CDR3 length is 14 residues. Between the trimmed V and J ends, which lost 0 bases and 5 bases, there was a span of 10 bases. CDR1 MNHEY and CDR2 SVGAGI come from the germline V gene. CDR3 loop: CASSYSRTGYGYTF. DNA for the CDR3: TGTGCCAGCAGTTACTCGAGAACAGGATATGGCTACACCTTC.

The chain carries TRBV6-2 or TRBV6-3 and TRBJ2-7; the D is unclear. Trimming pared 0 bases from V and 2 bases from J, leaving 14 bases between. The CDR3 spans 16 residues. Germline V CDR1 and CDR2: MNHEY, SVGEGT. For the CDR3, the DNA is TGTGCCAGCAGTTACTCAGTCGCCAGGAGCACCTACGAGCAGTACTTC. As protein: CASSYSVARSTYEQYF.

The CDR3 bases are TGTGCCAGTAGTATATCCAGGGCGGCCGGGGAGCTGTTTTTT. Its protein is CASSISRAAGELFF. V usage is TRBV19 and J usage is TRBJ2-2, with a weak D call TRBD1 (5 bases). The CDR3 length is 14 residues. Germline lookup yields CDR1 LNHDA and CDR2 SQIVND (reference sequence). V gave up 2 bases and J gave up 6 bases, with 10 bases separating them.

This sequence joins TRBV27 and TRBJ2-7; TRBD1 matches at 7 bases. CDR1 and CDR2 (germline): MNHEY, SMNVEV (reference sequence). The CDR3 extends over 14 amino acids. Losses at the gene ends were 2 bases for V and 2 bases for J; bases not matched to a gene: 3. The CDR3 spells CASSLLQGAYEQYF. Here the CDR3 DNA reads TGTGCCAGCAGTTTACTCCAGGGGGCCTACGAGCAGTACTTC.